The clone carrying this TCR beta chain was counted many times. The target antigen is unknown. These data originate in a study of CD8 T cells in ankylosing spondylitis. Study-wide results and limits: Disease-linked clones reportedly concentrated significantly in matched ankylosing spondylitis synovial fluid. Disease-linked clones bore a CD8+ phenotype, appearing relatively rarely in peripheral blood.

MiXCR was run by TCRdb on the 5' RACE reads, yielding one entry per CDR3 protein. The repertoire has about 69,000 distinct CDR3 sequences, roughly 5.3% of them found once; the top ten carry 2% to 2.5%. Germline CDR1 MDHEN, CDR2 SYDVKM. V trimming: 6 bases; J trimming: 0 bases; junction bases outside the gene matches: 8. The CDR3 runs to 16 residues. The TCR sequence derives from a male donor with ankylosing spondylitis or in good health (not recorded which). Material: blood, either unsorted or a sorted T cell fraction (not recorded which). The rearrangement links TRBV28 to TRBJ2-7; the match to TRBD1 covers 10 bases. This CDR3 is CASRGLGQGNSYEQYF. CDR3 nucleotides: TGTGCCAGCAGGGGCCTGGGACAGGGGAACTCCTACGAGCAGTACTTC.